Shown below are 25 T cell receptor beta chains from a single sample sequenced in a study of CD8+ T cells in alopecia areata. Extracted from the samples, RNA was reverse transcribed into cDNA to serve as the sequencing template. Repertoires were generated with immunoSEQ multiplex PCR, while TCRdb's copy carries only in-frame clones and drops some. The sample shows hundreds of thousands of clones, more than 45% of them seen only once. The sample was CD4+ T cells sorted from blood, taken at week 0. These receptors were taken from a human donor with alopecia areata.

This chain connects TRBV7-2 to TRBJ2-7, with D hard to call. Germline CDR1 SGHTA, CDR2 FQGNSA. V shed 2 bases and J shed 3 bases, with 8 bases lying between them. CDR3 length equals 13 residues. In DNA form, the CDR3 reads TGTGCCAGCAGCTTATACGGATTCTACGAGCAGTACTTC. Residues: CASSLYGFYEQYF.

Written as DNA, the CDR3 is TGTGCCAGCAGCGTAGGCGGCCCCCTCACCGGGACCCAGTACTTC. Its translation is CASSVGGPLTGTQYF. The chain uses TRBV9 and TRBJ2-5, with D unclear. The ends were cut back, 0 bases at V and 7 bases at J, with 16 bases in the middle. Germline values: CDR1 SGDLS, CDR2 YYNGEE. The CDR3 sequence is 15 residues long.

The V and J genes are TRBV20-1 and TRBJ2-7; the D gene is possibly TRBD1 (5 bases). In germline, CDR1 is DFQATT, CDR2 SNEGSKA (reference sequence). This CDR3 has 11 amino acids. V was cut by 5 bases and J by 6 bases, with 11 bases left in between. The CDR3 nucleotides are TGCAGTGCTCCCAGGGCGGCCGAGCAGTACTTC. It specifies CSAPRAAEQYF.

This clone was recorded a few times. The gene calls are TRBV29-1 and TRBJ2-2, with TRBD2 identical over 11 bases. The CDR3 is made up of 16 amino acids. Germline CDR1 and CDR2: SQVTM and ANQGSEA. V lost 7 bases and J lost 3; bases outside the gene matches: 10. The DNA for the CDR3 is TGCAGCGGCCCACTAGCGGGAGAGGTTGACACCGGGGAGCTGTTTTTT. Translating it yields CSGPLAGEVDTGELFF.

In nucleotides, the CDR3 is TGTGCCAGCAGCGTCGCAGCGGGGGGGCCCGCAGATACGCAGTATTTT. Translated: CASSVAAGGPADTQYF. The chain joins TRBV9 to TRBJ2-3, with 10 bases matching TRBD2. Germline CDR1 SGDLS, CDR2 YYNGEE. J gave up 4 bases and V 2 bases, and 7 bases lay outside the gene matches. The CDR3 consists of 16 residues. The full variable domain, with the rest looked up from reference TRBV9 and TRBJ2-3, is DSGVTQTPKHLITATGQRVTLRCSPRSGDLSVYWYQQSLDQGLQFLIQYYNGEERAKGNILERFSAQQFPDLHSELNLSSLELGDSALYFCASSVAAGGPADTQYFGPGTRLTVL.

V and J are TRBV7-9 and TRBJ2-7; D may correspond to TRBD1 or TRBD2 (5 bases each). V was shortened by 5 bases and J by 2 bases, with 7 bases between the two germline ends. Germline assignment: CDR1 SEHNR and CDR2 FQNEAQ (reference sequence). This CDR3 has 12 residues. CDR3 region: CASSRGPYEQYF. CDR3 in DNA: TGTGCCAGCAGCCGGGGCCCCTACGAGCAGTACTTC.

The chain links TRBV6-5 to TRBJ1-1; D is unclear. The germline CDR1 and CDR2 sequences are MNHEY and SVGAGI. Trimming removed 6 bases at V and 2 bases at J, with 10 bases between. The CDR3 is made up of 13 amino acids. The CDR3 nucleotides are TGTGCCAGCAGGTGGAGCTTCAACACTGAAGCTTTCTTT. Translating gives CASRWSFNTEAFF.

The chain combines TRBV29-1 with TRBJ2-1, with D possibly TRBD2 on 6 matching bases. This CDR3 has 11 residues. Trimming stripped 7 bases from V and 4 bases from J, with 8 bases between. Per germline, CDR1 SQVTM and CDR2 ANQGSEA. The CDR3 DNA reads TGCAGCGGAGGGACTTACAATGAGCAGTTCTTC. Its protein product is CSGGTYNEQFF.

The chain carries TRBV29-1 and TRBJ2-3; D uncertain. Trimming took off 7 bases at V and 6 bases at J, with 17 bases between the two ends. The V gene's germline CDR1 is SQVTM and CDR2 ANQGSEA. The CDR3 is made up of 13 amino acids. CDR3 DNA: TGCAGCGCTTCCCTCTTCCAAGAGGATACGCAGTATTTT. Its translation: CSASLFQEDTQYF.

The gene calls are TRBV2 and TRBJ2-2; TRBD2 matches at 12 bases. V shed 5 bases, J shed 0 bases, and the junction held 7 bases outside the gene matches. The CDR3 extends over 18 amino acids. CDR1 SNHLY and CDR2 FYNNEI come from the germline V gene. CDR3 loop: CASSQPGLAGSNTGELFF. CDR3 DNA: TGTGCCAGCAGTCAGCCCGGACTAGCGGGATCGAACACCGGGGAGCTGTTTTTT. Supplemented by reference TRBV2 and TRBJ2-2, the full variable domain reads EPEVTQTPSHQVTQMGQEVILRCVPISNHLYFYWYRQILGQKVEFLVSFYNNEISEKSEIFDDQFSVERPDGSNFTLKIRSTKLEDSAMYFCASSQPGLAGSNTGELFFGEGSRLTVL.

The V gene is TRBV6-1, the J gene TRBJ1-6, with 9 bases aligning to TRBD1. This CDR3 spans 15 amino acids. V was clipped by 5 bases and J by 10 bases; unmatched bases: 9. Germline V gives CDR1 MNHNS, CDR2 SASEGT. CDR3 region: CASSSEGTGRSPLHF. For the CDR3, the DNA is TGTGCCAGCAGTTCCGAAGGGACAGGGAGGTCACCCCTCCACTTT.

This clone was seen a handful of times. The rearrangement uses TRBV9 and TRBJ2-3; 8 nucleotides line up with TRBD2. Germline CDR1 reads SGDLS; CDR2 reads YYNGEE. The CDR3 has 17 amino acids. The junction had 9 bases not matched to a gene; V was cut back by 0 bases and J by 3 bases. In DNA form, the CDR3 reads TGTGCCAGCAGCGTAGCTGAGTCGAGCGGGAGTACAGATACGCAGTATTTT. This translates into CASSVAESSGSTDTQYF.

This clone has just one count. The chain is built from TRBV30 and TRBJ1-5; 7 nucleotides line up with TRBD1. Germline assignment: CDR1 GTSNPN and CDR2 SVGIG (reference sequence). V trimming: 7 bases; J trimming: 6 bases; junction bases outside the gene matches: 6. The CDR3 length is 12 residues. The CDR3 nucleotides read TGTGCCTTGGGAGGGGGCGGTCAGCCCCAGCATTTT. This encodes CALGGGGQPQHF.

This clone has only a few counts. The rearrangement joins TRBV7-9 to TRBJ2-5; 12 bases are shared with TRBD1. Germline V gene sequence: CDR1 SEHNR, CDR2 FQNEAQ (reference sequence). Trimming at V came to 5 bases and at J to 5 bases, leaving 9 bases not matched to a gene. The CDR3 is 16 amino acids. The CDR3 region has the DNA TGTGCCAGCAGCATGCCCGGGACAGGGGGCAGGGAGACCCAGTACTTC. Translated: CASSMPGTGGRETQYF.

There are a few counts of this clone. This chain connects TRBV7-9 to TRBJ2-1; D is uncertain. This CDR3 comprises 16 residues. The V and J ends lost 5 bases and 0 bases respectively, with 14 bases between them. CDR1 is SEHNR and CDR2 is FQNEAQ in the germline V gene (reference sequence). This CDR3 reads CASSPSPPPSYNEQFF. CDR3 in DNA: TGTGCCAGCAGCCCTTCACCACCCCCCTCCTACAATGAGCAGTTCTTC.

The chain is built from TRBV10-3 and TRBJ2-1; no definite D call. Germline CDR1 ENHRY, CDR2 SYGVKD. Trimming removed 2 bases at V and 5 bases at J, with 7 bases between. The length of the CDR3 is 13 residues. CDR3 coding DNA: TGTGCCATCAGTGAGGTTGTTGACAATGAGCAGTTCTTC. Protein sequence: CAISEVVDNEQFF.

The CDR3 coding sequence is TGTGCCTGGAGGGTACCCCTCAAGCGGGAGGGCCATTACGAGCAGTACTTC. As protein: CAWRVPLKREGHYEQYF. The V and J genes are TRBV30 and TRBJ2-7, with 10 positions matching TRBD2. The germline CDR1 and CDR2 sequences are GTSNPN and SVGIG (reference sequence). The length of the CDR3 is 17 residues. The V and J ends lost 3 bases and 4 bases, in that order; junction bases with no gene match: 15.

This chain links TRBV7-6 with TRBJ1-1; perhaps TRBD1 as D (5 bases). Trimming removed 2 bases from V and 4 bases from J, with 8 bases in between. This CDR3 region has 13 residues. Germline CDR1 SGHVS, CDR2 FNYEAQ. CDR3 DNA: TGTGCCAGCAGCTTAACAGGAATCACTGAAGCTTTCTTT. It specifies CASSLTGITEAFF.

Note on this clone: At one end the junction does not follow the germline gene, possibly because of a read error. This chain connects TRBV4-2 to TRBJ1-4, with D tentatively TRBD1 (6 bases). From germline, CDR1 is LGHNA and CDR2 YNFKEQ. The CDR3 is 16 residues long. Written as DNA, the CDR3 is TGTGCCAGCAGCCAAGCGGACAGACAGACTAGTGAAAAACTGTTTTTT. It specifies CASSQADRQTSEKLFF.

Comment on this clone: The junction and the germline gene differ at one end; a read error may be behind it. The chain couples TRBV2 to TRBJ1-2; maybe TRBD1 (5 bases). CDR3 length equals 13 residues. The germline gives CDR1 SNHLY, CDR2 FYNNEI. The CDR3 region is CASREGTAYGYTF. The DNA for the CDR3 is TGTGCCAGCAGGGAAGGGACGGCATATGGCTACACCTTC.

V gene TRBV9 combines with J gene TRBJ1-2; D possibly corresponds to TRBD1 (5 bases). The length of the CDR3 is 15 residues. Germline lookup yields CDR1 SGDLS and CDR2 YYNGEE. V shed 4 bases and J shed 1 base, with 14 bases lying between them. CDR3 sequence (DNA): TGTGCCAGCAGCCCGCGTGGAGGGGTTAACTATGGCTACACCTTC. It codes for CASSPRGGVNYGYTF.

Here the CDR3 DNA reads TGTGCCAGCAGCCCCCCCAACGGACAGCGCACAGATACGCAGTATTTT. Protein product: CASSPPNGQRTDTQYF. The rearrangement joins TRBV5-5 to TRBJ2-3, with a tentative D call TRBD1 (6 bases). Germline CDR1 SGHKS, CDR2 YYEKEE (reference sequence). V lost 4 bases and J 1 base, leaving 16 bases between the germline ends. The CDR3 is 16 residues long.

CDR3 nucleotide sequence: TGTGCCAGCTCCCCAATATGGGGGGAGGAAAACACCATATATTTT. It specifies CASSPIWGEENTIYF. The chain carries TRBV9 and TRBJ1-3, with D possibly matching TRBD1 (5 bases). The germline gives CDR1 SGDLS, CDR2 YYNGEE. V was cut by 7 bases and J by 6 bases, with 20 bases left in between. The CDR3 is 15 residues long.

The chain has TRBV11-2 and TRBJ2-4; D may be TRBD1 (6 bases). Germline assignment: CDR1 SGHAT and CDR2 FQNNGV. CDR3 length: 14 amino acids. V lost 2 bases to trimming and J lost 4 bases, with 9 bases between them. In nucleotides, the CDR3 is TGTGCCAGCAGCTTAACAGGGTCGAAAAACATTCAGTACTTC. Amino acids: CASSLTGSKNIQYF. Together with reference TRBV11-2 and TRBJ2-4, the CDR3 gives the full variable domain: EAGVAQSPRYKIIEKRQSVAFWCNPISGHATLYWYQQILGQGPKLLIQFQNNGVVDDSQLPKDRFSAERLKGVDSTLKIQPAKLEDSAVYLCASSLTGSKNIQYFGAGTRLSVL.

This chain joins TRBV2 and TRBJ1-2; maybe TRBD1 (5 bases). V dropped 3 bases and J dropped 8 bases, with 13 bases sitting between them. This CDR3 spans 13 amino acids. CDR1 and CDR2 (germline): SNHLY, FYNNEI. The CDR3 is CASSDSGRGGYTF. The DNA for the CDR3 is TGTGCCAGCAGTGACTCAGGGAGGGGAGGCTACACCTTC.